The subject of this entry is one T cell receptor beta chain. What it recognizes is unknown. The data belong to a study of post-analysis software for immune sequencing data. V was pared by 6 bases and J by 8 bases, with 16 bases between. This CDR3 comprises 13 residues. Germline assignment: CDR1 PRHDT and CDR2 FYEKMQ (reference sequence). Prepared TCR beta cDNA libraries contained unique molecular identifiers. T cells numbering 1 to 10 million yielded cDNA molecules that totaled about 500,000. TCRdb itself ran the PCR reads through MiXCR, one entry per CDR3 protein. This sample has about 200,000 distinct CDR3 sequences, with around 29% found just once. Study-wide points: Relative to controls, patients with multiple sclerosis showed significantly lower normalized Chao1 diversity. Patients showed TRBV5-6, TRBV5-1 and TRBV20-1 among several TRBV segments more frequent than in controls.

The sequencing sample was made of blood. This TCR came from a girl aged 2-17 years with multiple sclerosis. V and J are TRBV13 and TRBJ1-2; possible D gene TRBD1, 5 bases. CDR3 sequence reads: CASSRTGAGGYTF. For the CDR3, the DNA is TGTGCCAGCAGTCGTACCGGGGCTGGGGGCTACACCTTC.